This is a list of T cell receptor beta chains from one sample in a study of beta chain features in type 1 diabetes. Assay: immunoSEQ multiplex PCR; the TCRdb copy retains only in-frame clones and omits some. The data contain under 200,000 clones, 10% to 13% of them singletons. Sequencing input: central memory CD4+ T cells from blood. Receptors were obtained from a man under 40 with type 1 diabetes. CDR3s include the opening cysteine and the closing phenylalanine or tryptophan.

v_call cdr3_aa
TRBV5-6 CASSETGTENTGELFF
TRBV25-1 CASSEVGAVSYGYTF
TRBV9 CASSVGAGSYNEQFF
TRBV13 CASSTEQGTGTDTQYF
TRBV7-8 CASSLAVASRRNTEAFF
TRBV28 CASSPGQFYEQYF
TRBV5-1 CASSTSGRDQDEQFF
TRBV4-2 CASSPRGSLAKNIQYF
TRBV10-3 CAISDRADTQYF
TRBV2 CASTEGQEETQYF
TRBV7-2 CASSLSRHSYNEQFF
TRBV29-1 CSVDGEGSYNEQFF
TRBV18 CASSPPTGDKNIQYF
TRBV7-3 CASSSTGFDEQFF
TRBV28 CASSLLRRTQYF
TRBV11-3 CASSLDRTSGFTYNEQFF
TRBV27 CASSSLNRYEQYF